The clone carrying this T cell receptor (beta chain) appeared many times. The antigen is unknown. Each CDR3 protein gets one entry after TCRdb re-called the 5' RACE reads with MiXCR. The sample holds about 690,000 distinct CDR3 sequences, 5.5% to 7.5% seen once. The CDR3 runs to 14 residues. V was cut by 1 base and J by 3 bases, with 10 bases left in between. Germline-derived CDR1 and CDR2 are SGHAT and FQNNGV. The sample is drawn from a study of identical twins. Notes on the study in general: With abundant cord blood beta clonotypes, insertions were fewer; memory repertoires showed no such pattern. Out-of-frame TCR alpha sharing observed in monozygotic twins exceeded model estimates.

This chain links TRBV11-2 with TRBJ2-7; D unresolved. This sequence was found in a man aged 18-30 years in good health. The sample was naive T cells sorted from blood. The CDR3 loop is CASSLGLQRYEQYF. The CDR3 region has the DNA TGTGCCAGCAGCTTAGGGCTACAGCGCTACGAGCAGTACTTC.